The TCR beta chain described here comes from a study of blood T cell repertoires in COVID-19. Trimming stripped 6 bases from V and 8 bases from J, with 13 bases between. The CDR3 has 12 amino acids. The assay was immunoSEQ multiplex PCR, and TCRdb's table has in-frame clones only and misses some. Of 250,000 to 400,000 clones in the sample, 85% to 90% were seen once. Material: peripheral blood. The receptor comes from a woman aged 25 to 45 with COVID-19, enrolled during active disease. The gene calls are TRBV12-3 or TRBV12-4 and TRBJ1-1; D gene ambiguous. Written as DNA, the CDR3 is TGTGCCAGCAGCCTTGACGGGTTAGAAGCTTTCTTT. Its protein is CASSLDGLEAFF.